The rows below give T cell receptor beta chains drawn from one sample of a study of Ad26.COV2.S vaccination and SARS-CoV-2 variants. Produced via immunoSEQ multiplex PCR; TCRdb's table is partial and in-frame only. Of approximately 410,000 clones in the sample, approximately 92% were seen once. Sequenced here: peripheral blood, sampled in a trial of Ad26.COV2.S vaccine versus placebo. These receptors originate from a person between 18 and 65 years old who received the Ad26.COV2.S COVID-19 vaccine or a placebo. Both conserved end residues are part of each CDR3. D genes are given only for firm matches. A row's size may be missing; if present it is once, few, many or a size class.

J gene | clone size | D gene | V gene | CDR3 DNA | CDR3 protein
TRBJ2-3 | - | - | TRBV5-4 | TGTGCCAGCAGCTCCTCAGGAGATACGCAGTATTTT | CASSSSGDTQYF
TRBJ1-1 | - | - | TRBV2 | TGTGCCAGCAGGACCGGGACACCGAACACTGAAGCTTTCTTT | CASRTGTPNTEAFF
TRBJ1-4 | - | TRBD1 | TRBV5-1 | TGCGCCAGCAGCTTTGACCCCGGGACAGCTAATGAAAAACTGTTTTTT | CASSFDPGTANEKLFF
TRBJ1-5 | - | - | TRBV23-1 | TGCGCCAGCAGTCAATCGGGCAGACATAGCAATCAGCCCCAGCATTTT | CASSQSGRHSNQPQHF
TRBJ1-2 | - | - | TRBV18 | TGTGCCAGCTCACCAGGGGATGGCTACACCTTC | CASSPGDGYTF
TRBJ1-4 | - | TRBD1 | TRBV10-3 | TGTGCCATCAGTGAGGACAGGGGGGGAACTAATGAAAAACTGTTTTTT | CAISEDRGGTNEKLFF
TRBJ2-5 | - | - | TRBV7-9 | TGTGCCAGCAGCTCGCCATACGAAGAGACCCAGTACTTC | CASSSPYEETQYF
TRBJ1-2 | - | - | TRBV11-2 | TGTGCCAGCAGCTCCGAGGGGCAGGGAGCTAACTATGGCTACACCTTC | CASSSEGQGANYGYTF
TRBJ2-7 | few | - | TRBV5-6 | TGTGCCAGCAGCTCCTACTACGAGCAGTACTTC | CASSSYYEQYF
TRBJ1-4 | - | - | TRBV7-2 | TGTGCCAGCAGCTTAGAGAGGGAGTTTGCGGGACCGGTAGGCGAAAAACTGTTTTTT | CASSLEREFAGPVGEKLFF
TRBJ2-7 | - | TRBD2 | TRBV27 | TGTGCCAGCAGACCGACTAGCGGGGGTACGCAGTACTTC | CASRPTSGGTQYF
TRBJ1-4 | - | - | TRBV28 | TGTGCCAGCAGTTTATCGGTCAGTTCGACTAATGAAAAACTGTTTTTT | CASSLSVSSTNEKLFF